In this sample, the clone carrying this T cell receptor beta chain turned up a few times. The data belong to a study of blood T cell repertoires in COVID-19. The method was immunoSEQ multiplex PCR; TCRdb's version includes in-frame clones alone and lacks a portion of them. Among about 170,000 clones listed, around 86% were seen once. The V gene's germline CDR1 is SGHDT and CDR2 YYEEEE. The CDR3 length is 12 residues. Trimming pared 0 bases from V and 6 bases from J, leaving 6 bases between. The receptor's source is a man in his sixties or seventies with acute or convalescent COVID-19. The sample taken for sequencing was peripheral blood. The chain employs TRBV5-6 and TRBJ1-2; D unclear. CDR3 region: CASSLDEDGYTF. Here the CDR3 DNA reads TGTGCCAGCAGCTTGGATGAGGATGGCTACACCTTC.